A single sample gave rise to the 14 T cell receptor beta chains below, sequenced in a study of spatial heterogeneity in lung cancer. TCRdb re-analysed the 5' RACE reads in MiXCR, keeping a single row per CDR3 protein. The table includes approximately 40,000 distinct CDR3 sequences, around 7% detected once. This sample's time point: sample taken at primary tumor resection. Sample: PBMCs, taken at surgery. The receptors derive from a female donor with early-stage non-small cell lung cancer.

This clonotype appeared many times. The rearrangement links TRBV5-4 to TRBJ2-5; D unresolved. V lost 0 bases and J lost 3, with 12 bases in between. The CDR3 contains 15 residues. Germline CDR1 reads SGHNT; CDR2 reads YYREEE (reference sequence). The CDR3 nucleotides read TGTGCCAGCAGCTTGGGGAACCGGGCAGAAGAGACCCAGTACTTC. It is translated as CASSLGNRAEETQYF.

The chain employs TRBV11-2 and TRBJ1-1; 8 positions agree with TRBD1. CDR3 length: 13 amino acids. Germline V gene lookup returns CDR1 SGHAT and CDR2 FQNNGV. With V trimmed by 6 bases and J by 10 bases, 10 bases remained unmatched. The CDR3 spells CASRIQGARRAFF. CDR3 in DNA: TGTGCCAGCAGAATCCAGGGGGCGCGACGAGCTTTCTTT.

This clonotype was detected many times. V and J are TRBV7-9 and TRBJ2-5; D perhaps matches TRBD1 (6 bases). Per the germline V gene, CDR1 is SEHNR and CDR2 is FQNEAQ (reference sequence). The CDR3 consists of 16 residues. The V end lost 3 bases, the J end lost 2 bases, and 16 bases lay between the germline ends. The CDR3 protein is CASSFGSGDGQETQYF. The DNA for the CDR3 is TGTGCCAGCAGCTTCGGGTCAGGGGACGGACAAGAGACCCAGTACTTC.

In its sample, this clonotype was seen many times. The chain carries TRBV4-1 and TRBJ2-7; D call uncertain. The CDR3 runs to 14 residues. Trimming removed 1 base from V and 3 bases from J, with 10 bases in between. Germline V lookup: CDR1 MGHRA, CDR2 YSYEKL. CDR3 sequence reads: CASSQVLSYYEQYF. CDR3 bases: TGCGCCAGCAGCCAAGTGCTCTCATACTACGAGCAGTACTTC.

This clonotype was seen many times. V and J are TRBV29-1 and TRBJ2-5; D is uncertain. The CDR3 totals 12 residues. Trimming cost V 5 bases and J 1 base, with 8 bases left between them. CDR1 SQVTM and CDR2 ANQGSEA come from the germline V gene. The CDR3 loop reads CSVQDGQETQYF. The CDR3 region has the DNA TGCAGCGTTCAGGACGGCCAAGAGACCCAGTACTTC.

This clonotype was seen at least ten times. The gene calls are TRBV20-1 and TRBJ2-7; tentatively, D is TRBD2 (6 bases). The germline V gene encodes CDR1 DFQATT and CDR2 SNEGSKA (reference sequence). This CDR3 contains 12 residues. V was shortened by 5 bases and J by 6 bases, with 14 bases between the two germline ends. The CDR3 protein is CSAPGAGREQYF. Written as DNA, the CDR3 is TGCAGTGCTCCGGGCGCGGGGCGCGAGCAGTACTTC.

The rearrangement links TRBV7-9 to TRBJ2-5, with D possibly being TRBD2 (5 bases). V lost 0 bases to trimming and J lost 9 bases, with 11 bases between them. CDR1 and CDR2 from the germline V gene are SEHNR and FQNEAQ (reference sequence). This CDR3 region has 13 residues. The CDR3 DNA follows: TGTGCCAGCAGCTTAGCGGACGAGGGTCCCCAGTACTTC. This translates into CASSLADEGPQYF.

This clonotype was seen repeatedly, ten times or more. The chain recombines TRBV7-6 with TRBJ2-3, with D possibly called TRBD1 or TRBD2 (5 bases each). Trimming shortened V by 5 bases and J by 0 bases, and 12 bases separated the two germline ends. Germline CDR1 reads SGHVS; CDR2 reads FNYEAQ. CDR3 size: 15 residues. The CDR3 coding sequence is TGTGCCAGCAGCCCCCGGGGCACTAGCACAGATACGCAGTATTTT. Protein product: CASSPRGTSTDTQYF.

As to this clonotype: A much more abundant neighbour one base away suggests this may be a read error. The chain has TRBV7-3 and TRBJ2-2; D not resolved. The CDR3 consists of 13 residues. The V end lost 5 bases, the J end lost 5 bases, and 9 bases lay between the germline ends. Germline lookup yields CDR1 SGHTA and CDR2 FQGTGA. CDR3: CASSPRPTGELFF. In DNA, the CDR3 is TGTGCCAGCAGCCCCCGACCGACCGGGGAGCTGTTTTTT.

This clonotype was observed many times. CDR3 loop: CASRRQGLNTGELFF. CDR3 in DNA: TGTGCCAGCCGTAGACAGGGACTGAACACCGGGGAGCTGTTTTTT. The chain employs TRBV25-1 and TRBJ2-2; the D gene is possibly TRBD1 (7 bases). This CDR3 comprises 15 residues. The germline gives CDR1 MGHDK, CDR2 SYGVNS. With 8 bases removed from V and 1 base from J, the gap between germline ends came to 14 bases.

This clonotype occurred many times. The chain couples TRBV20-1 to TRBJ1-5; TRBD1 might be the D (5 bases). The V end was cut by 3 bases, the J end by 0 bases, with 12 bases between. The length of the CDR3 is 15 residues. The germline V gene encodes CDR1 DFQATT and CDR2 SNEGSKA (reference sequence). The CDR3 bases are TGCAGTGCTAGTAGTTGGGGGATTAGCAATCAGCCCCAGCATTTT. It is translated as CSASSWGISNQPQHF.

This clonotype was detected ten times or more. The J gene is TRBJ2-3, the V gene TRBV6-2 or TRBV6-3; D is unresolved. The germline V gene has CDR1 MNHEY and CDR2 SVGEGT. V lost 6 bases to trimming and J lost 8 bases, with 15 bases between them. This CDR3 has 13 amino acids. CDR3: CASRVPPPGTQYF. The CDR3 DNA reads TGTGCCAGCAGGGTTCCGCCCCCAGGTACGCAGTATTTT.

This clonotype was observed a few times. Here the CDR3 reads CASSFQETNYGYTF. CDR3 sequence (DNA): TGCGCCAGCAGCTTCCAGGAAACTAACTATGGCTACACCTTC. The chain is built from TRBV5-1 and TRBJ1-2; D is unresolved. Germline V gene data show CDR1 as SGHRS and CDR2 as YFSETQ. Trimming took off 2 bases at V and 0 bases at J, with 8 bases between the two ends. The CDR3 sequence is 14 residues long.

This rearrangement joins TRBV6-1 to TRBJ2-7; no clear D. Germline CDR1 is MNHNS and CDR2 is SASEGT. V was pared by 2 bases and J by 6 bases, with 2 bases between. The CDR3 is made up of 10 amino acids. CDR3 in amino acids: CASSESEQYF. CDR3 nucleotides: TGTGCCAGCAGTGAATCCGAGCAGTACTTC.